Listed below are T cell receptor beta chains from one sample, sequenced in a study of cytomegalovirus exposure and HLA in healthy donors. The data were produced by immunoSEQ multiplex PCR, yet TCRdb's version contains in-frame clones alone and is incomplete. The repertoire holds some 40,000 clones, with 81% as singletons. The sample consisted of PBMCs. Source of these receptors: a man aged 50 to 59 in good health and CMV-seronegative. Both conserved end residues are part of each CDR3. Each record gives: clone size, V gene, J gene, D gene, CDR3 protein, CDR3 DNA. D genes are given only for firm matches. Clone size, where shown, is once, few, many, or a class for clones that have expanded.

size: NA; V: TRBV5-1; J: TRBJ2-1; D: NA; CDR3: CASSLAILGDEQFF; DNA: TGCGCCAGCAGCTTGGCGATCCTGGGAGATGAGCAGTTCTTC
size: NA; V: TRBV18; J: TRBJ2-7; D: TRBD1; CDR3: CASSLGQGSYEQYF; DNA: TGTGCCAGCTCGCTCGGACAGGGGTCCTACGAGCAATACTTC
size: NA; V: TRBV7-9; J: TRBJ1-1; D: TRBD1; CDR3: CSSTGATHMNTEAFF; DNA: TGTTCCAGCACAGGGGCTACCCACATGAACACTGAAGCTTTCTTT
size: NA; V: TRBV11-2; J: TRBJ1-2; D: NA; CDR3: CASSFGGNYGYTF; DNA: TGTGCCAGCAGCTTTGGAGGGAACTATGGCTACACCTTC
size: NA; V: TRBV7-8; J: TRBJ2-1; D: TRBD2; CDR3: CASSPRTSGSDEQFF; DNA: TGTGCCAGCAGCCCCCGGACTAGCGGGAGCGATGAGCAGTTCTTC
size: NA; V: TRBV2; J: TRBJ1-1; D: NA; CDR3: CASTGEGPEAFF; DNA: TGTGCCAGCACGGGGGAAGGTCCTGAAGCTTTCTTT
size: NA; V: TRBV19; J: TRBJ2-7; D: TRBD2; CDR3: CASSEGGSYEQYF; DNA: TGTGCCAGTAGTGAGGGAGGGTCCTACGAGCAGTACTTC
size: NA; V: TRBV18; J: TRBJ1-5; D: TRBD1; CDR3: CASSPTGGGQPQHF; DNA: TGTGCCAGCTCACCGACAGGGGGTGGTCAGCCCCAGCATTTT
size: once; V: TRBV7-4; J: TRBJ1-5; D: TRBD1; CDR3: CASSSGGTGYNQPQHF; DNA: TGTGCCAGCAGCTCTGGGGGGACAGGCTACAATCAGCCCCAGCATTTT
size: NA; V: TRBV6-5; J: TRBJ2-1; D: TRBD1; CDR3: CASSYRTGSEQFF; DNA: TGTGCCAGCAGTTACCGGACAGGGTCTGAGCAGTTCTTC
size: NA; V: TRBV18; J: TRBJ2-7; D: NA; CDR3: CASSPTASYEQYF; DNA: TGTGCCAGCTCACCAACAGCCTCCTACGAGCAGTACTTC
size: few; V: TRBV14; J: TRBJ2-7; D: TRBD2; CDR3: CASSQGGLAGDLSYEQYF; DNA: TGTGCCAGCAGCCAGGGTGGACTAGCGGGGGATCTATCCTACGAGCAGTACTTC
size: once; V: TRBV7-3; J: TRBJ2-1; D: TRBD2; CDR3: CASSPTSGAGGPYEQFF; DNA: TGTGCCAGCAGCCCCACTAGCGGAGCGGGGGGGCCATATGAGCAGTTCTTC
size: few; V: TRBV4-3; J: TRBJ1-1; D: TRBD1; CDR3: CASSLTQGAEAFF; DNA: TGCGCCAGCAGCCTTACTCAGGGGGCTGAAGCTTTCTTT
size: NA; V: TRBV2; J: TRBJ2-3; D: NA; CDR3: CASSVRRASTDTQYF; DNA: TGTGCCAGCAGTGTGAGGCGGGCTAGCACAGATACGCAGTATTTT
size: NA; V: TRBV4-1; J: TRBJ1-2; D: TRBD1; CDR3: CASSQPIQGGSYGYTF; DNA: TGCGCCAGCAGCCAACCAATCCAGGGGGGTAGCTATGGCTACACCTTC
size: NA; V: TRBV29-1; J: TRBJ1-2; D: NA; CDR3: CSVEDRTRGGLGYTF; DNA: TGCAGCGTTGAAGACCGGACAAGGGGGGGACTGGGCTACACCTTC
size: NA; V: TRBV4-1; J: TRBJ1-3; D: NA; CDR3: CASSPGLSFGNTIYF; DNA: TGCGCCAGCAGCCCAGGCCTCTCATTCGGAAACACCATATATTTT
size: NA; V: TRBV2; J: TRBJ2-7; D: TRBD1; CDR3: CASSEGTGVDYEQYF; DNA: TGTGCCAGCAGTGAAGGGACAGGGGTGGACTACGAGCAGTACTTC
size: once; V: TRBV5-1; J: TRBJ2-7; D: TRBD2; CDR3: CASSPSGTSGAEQYF; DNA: TGCGCCAGCAGCCCGTCCGGGACTAGCGGCGCCGAGCAGTACTTC
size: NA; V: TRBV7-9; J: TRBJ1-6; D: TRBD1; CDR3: CASSLGTGNNSPLHF; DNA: TGTGCCAGCAGCTTAGGGACAGGGAATAATTCACCCCTCCACTTT
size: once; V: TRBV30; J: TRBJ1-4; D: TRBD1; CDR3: CAWSVGTGGMGEKLFF; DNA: TGTGCCTGGAGTGTCGGGACAGGCGGAATGGGTGAAAAACTGTTTTTT
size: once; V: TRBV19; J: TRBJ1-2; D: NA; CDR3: CASSIGRQNGGYTF; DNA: TGTGCCAGTAGTATAGGACGACAAAACGGCGGCTACACCTTC
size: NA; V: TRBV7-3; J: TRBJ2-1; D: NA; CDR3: CASSTQGVSYNEQFF; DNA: TGTGCCAGCAGCACACAGGGAGTGTCCTACAATGAGCAGTTCTTC
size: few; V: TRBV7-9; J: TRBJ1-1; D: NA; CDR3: CSSSLEVRRASTGDTEAFF; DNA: TGTTCCAGCAGCTTAGAAGTTCGCAGGGCCAGCACGGGGGACACTGAAGCTTTCTTT
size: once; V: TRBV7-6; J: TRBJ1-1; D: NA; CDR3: CASSLAQNRETEAFF; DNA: TGCGCCAGCAGCTTAGCGCAGAATCGGGAAACTGAAGCTTTCTTT
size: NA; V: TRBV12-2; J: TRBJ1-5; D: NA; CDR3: CASRLGGRGSNQPQHF; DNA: TGTGCAAGTCGCTTAGGAGGGCGAGGGAGCAATCAGCCCCAGCATTTT
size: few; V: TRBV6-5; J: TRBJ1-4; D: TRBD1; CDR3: CASSLGQRNEKLFF; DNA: TGTGCCAGCAGTTTGGGACAGCGTAATGAAAAACTGTTTTTT
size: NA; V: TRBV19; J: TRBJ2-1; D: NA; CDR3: CASSLIDEQFF; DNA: TGTGCCAGTAGTTTAATAGATGAGCAGTTCTTC
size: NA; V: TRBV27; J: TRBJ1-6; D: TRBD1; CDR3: CASSPGQGGSPLHF; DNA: TGTGCCAGCAGTCCAGGACAGGGAGGTTCACCCCTCCACTTT
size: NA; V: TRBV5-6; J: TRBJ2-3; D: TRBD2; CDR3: CASSLGGGGWTQYF; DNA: TGTGCCAGCAGCTTGGGCGGGGGGGGTTGGACGCAGTATTTT
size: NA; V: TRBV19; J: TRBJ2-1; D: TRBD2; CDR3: CASSILLAGEYNEQFF; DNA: TGTGCCAGTAGTATCCTACTAGCGGGGGAATACAATGAGCAGTTCTTC
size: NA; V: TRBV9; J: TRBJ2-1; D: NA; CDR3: CASSLGWEAYNEQFF; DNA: TGTGCCAGCAGCTTGGGGTGGGAGGCTTACAATGAGCAGTTCTTC
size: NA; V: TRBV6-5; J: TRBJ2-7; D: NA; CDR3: CASSTSWTASYEQYF; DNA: TGTGCCAGCAGTACTAGTTGGACAGCTTCCTACGAGCAGTACTTC
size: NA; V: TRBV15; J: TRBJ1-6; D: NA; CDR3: CATSRGLNSPLHF; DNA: TGTGCCACCAGCAGAGGACTCAATTCACCCCTCCACTTT
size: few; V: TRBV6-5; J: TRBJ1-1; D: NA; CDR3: CASSYSQTGNTEAFF; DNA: TGTGCCAGCAGTTACTCCCAGACAGGGAACACTGAAGCTTTCTTT
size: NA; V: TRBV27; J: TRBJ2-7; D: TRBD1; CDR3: CASRVPGTGRYEQYF; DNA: TGTGCCAGCAGAGTCCCCGGGACAGGGCGGTACGAGCAGTACTTC
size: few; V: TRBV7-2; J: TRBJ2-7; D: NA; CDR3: CASSFGEGPYEQYF; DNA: TGTGCCAGCAGCTTCGGGGAAGGACCCTACGAGCAGTACTTC
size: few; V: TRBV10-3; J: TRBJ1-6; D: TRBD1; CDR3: CATAGTGFGNSPLHF; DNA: TGTGCCACTGCCGGGACAGGGTTTGGTAATTCACCCCTCCACTTT
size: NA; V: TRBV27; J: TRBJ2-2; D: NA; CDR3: CASRLDRFTGELFF; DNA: TGTGCCAGCAGGCTCGACAGGTTCACCGGGGAGCTGTTTTTT
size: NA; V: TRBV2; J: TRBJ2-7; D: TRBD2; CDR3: CASSDPRGVDEQYF; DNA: TGTGCCAGCAGTGACCCTCGGGGGGTCGACGAGCAGTACTTC